The entry below describes one T cell receptor (beta chain). The antigen is undetermined. Germline CDR1 reads SGHTA; CDR2 reads FQGNSA. J was trimmed by 5 bases and V by 3 bases; bases with no gene match: 8. This CDR3 region has 16 residues. The isolated RNA, all of it, was reverse transcribed, so expressed TCRB transcripts were what got sequenced. TCRdb's copy holds only in-frame clones and misses some; the assay was immunoSEQ multiplex PCR. This sample carries about 360,000 clones, 10% to 15% of them seen once, and the ten largest clones take approximately 0.015%. The data were taken from a study of beta chain features in type 1 diabetes. Study observations and caveats: Whether TCRB rearrangement is influenced by HLA type went unresolved here. Amplification by PCR could prefer shorter templates, with the same effect in patients and controls.

The receptor was derived from a man between 18 and 35 years old in good health. The chain employs TRBV7-2 and TRBJ2-3; 10 bases line up with TRBD2. Sequencing was done on a sample of naive CD4+ T cells from blood. The CDR3 coding sequence is TGTGCCAGCAGCTTTCCACCGGGACTAGCGAAAGATACGCAGTATTTT. Encoded protein: CASSFPPGLAKDTQYF. Based on the CDR3 plus reference TRBV7-2 and TRBJ2-3, the full variable domain is GAGVSQSPSNKVTEKGKDVELRCDPISGHTALYWYRQSLGQGLEFLIYFQGNSAPDKSGLPSDRFSAERTGGSVSTLTIQRTQQEDSAVYLCASSFPPGLAKDTQYFGPGTRLTVL.